The clone carrying this TCR beta chain occurred many times. The antigen is unknown. The sample is drawn from a study of T cell repertoires in cytomegalovirus infection. Study-wide points: Dominating the ex vivo response were HLA-C-restricted CMV-specific TCR beta clonotypes.

Using its own MiXCR run on the reads, TCRdb lists one record per CDR3 protein. The top ten clones hold around an eighth of a sample with roughly 990,000 distinct CDR3 sequences, about a third of them seen once. The CDR3 loop spans 17 amino acids. Germline CDR1 reads ENHRY; CDR2 reads SYGVKD. V gave up 6 bases and J gave up 5 bases; unmatched junction bases: 17. This sample comprised cultured CD8+ T cells from PBMCs, obtained from culture after CMV antigen stimulation. This sequence was found in a human donor in good health (CMV status not recorded). Some clones in this sample may be carry-over from other donors' samples. The rearrangement joins TRBV10-3 to TRBJ1-2, with 8 bases lining up with TRBD1. CDR3: CAIRGLIGTGLIYGYTF. CDR3 sequence (DNA): TGTGCCATCAGAGGCTTAATTGGGACAGGCCTGATTTATGGCTACACCTTC.